This note documents a single T cell receptor beta chain sequence. TCRB transcripts that were expressed got sequenced, as all of the isolated RNA had been reverse transcribed. Sequencing was performed with immunoSEQ multiplex PCR; in TCRdb, only in-frame clones are kept and a portion is missing. Found here are 450,000 to 600,000 clones, approximately 30% of them singletons; the top ten hold 0.05% to 0.065%. This sample was taken from a study of beta chain features in type 1 diabetes. V dropped 0 bases and J dropped 6 bases, with 8 bases sitting between them. The CDR3 runs 13 residues. CDR1 is SGDLS, CDR2 YYNGEE, per germline.

The sequence was obtained from a man aged 18 to 30 in good health. This chain connects TRBV9 to TRBJ2-3; D gene uncertain. The sample taken for sequencing was naive CD4+ T cells from blood. Here the CDR3 DNA reads TGTGCCAGCAGCGTAGCAGCGATGGATACGCAGTATTTT. Encoded protein: CASSVAAMDTQYF.